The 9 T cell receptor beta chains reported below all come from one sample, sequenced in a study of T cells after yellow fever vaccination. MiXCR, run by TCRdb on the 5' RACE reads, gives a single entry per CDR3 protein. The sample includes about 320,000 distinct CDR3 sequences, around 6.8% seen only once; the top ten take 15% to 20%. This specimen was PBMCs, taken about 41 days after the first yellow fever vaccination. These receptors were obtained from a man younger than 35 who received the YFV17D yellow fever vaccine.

For the CDR3, the DNA is TGTGCCAGCAGCTTAGGAGGGGGTACCGAGCAGTACGTC. Translation gives CASSLGGGTEQYV. The chain couples TRBV7-9 to TRBJ2-7; tentatively, D is TRBD1 (6 bases). V dropped 1 base and J dropped 6 bases, with 10 bases sitting between them. The germline gives CDR1 SEHNR, CDR2 FQNEAQ (reference sequence). This CDR3 has 13 residues.

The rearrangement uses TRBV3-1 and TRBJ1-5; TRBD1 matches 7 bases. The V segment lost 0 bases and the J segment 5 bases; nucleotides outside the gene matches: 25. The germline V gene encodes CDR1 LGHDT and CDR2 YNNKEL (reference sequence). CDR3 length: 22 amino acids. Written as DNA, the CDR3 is TGTGCCAGCAGCCAAGAAAGCCCTCGTAAGTTCCCGACAGGGAATGAGGATCAGCCCCAGCATTTT. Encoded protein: CASSQESPRKFPTGNEDQPQHF.

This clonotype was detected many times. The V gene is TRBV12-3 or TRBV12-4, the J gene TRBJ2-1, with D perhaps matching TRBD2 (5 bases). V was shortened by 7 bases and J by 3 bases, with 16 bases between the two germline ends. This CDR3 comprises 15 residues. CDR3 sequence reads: CASTVDYFGYNEQFF. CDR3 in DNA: TGTGCCAGCACCGTCGACTATTTTGGCTACAATGAGCAGTTCTTC.

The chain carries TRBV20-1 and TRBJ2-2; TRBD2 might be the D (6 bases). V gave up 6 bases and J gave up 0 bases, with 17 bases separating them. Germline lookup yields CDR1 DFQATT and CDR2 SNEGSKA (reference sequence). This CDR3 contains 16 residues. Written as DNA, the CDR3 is TGCAGTGCCGGAGAGGGAGGTGGAGCGAACACCGGGGAGCTGTTTTTT. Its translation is CSAGEGGGANTGELFF.

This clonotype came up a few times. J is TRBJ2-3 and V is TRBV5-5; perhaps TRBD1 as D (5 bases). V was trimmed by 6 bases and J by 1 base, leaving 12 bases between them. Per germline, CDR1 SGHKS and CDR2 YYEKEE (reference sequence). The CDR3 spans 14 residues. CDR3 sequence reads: CASTTLGRTDTQYF. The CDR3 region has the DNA TGTGCCAGCACCACCCTGGGGCGCACAGATACGCAGTATTTT.

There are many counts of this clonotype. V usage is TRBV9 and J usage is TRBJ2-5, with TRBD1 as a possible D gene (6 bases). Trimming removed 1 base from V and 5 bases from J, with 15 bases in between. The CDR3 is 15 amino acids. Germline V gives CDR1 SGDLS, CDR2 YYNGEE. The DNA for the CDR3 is TGTGCCAGCAGCGTAAAGCAGGGGTTGGATGAGACCCAGTACTTC. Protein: CASSVKQGLDETQYF.

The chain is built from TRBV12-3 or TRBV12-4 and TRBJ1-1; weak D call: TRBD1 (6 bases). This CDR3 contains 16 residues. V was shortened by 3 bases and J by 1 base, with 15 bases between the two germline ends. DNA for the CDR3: TGTGCCAGCAGTTTTGTACAGGGCAAGGGGAACACTGAAGCTTTCTTT. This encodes CASSFVQGKGNTEAFF.

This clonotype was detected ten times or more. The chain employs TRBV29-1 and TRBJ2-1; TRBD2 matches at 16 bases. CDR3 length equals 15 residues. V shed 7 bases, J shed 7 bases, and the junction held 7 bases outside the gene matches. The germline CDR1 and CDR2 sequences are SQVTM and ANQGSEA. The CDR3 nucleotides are TGCAGCGCCTCGGGGACTAGCGGGGGGGATAATGAGCAGTTCTTC. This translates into CSASGTSGGDNEQFF.

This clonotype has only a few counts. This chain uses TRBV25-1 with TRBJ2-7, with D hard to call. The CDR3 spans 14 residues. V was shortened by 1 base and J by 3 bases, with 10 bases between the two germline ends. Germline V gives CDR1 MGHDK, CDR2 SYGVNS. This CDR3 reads CASSESGLLYEQYF. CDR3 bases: TGTGCCAGCAGTGAATCGGGCCTTCTCTACGAGCAGTACTTC.